This T cell receptor beta chain was sequenced in a study of T cells in Graves' hyperthyroidism and ophthalmopathy. RNA transcripts served as the template for amplifying TCR beta CDR3 regions. During a first-round RT-PCR of the TCR CDR3, the HTBI primer set was used. TCRdb re-called the multiplex PCR reads with MiXCR, one entry per CDR3 protein. Altogether about 480,000 distinct CDR3 sequences are present, approximately 15% being singletons, with the ten largest covering about a sixth. Worth noting for this clonotype: Its target is not known.

Trimming left V 6 bases short and J 0 bases short, with 9 bases between. The CDR3 totals 14 residues. CDR1 is MNHEY, CDR2 SMNVEV, per germline (reference sequence). PBMCs were obtained from approximately 10 ml fresh peripheral blood. Study findings and constraints: By a 13 V-J model, ophthalmopathy was set apart from stable hyperthyroidism.

This sequence joins TRBV27 and TRBJ1-3; D is undetermined. Material: blood. The source is a woman aged 18-35 years with Graves' hyperthyroidism. CDR3 DNA sequence: TGTGCCAGCAGACCAGTGGGCTCTGGAAACACCATATATTTT. Amino acid sequence: CASRPVGSGNTIYF.